This paragraph reports one T cell receptor beta chain. In this sample, this clonotype turned up many times. Its antigen is currently not known. There are no base qualities to consult, and no much larger clone falls within one base. This record comes from a study of breast tumors, draining lymph nodes, adjacent tissues (dated by TCRdb to about 2016). Looking at the study overall: Breast cancer patients provided tumor, adjacent nontumor tissue and axillary lymph nodes, and the study compared the TCR beta repertoires across these three sources. The study was designed to assess the relationships and possible T-cell exchange between tumor, surrounding tissue and draining lymph node repertoires in human breast cancer. Overall results and qualifications from the work: The data were considered consistent with the idea that most tumor T cells come from the lymph node and then expand in tumor tissue. T-cell repertoire diversity in tumors was found to be lower than in lymph nodes but higher than in nontumor tissue, and preferential V and J gene usage was observed. The conclusion that tumor T cells originate in lymph nodes was presented as consistent with a hypothesis rather than as directly demonstrated. Tumor and nontumor tissue repertoires were found to be significantly more similar in luminal-like than in basal-like breast cancer.

Reads for this sample came from an Illumina HiSeq 2000. TCR beta chain libraries were generated by multiplex PCR amplification. The amplified TCR beta chain products were analyzed by high-throughput sequencing. TCRdb passed the public sequencing reads through fastp at Q25 and MiXCR, retaining productive beta sequences. For every CDR3 protein sequence, its rows merge into one entry that carries the most common genes and DNA. Here the sample has 200,000 to 300,000 distinct CDR3 sequences; around 31% occur a single time. Clones ranked in the top ten supply under 1.2% of the sample. Based on the germline V gene (reference sequence), the CDR1 and CDR2 sequences are DFQATT and SNEGSKA. V trim: 1 base; J trim: 1 base; unmatched bases: 23. The CDR3 covers 22 residues, taking in both the cysteine and the phenylalanine. The kept DNA is CDR3 alone, 66 bases in frame from the first base. Lymph node samples came from the axillary draining lymph nodes of breast cancer patients.

Sequenced sample: axillary lymph node tissue. The TCR comes from a female donor with breast cancer. Some clones in this sample may be carry-over from other donors' samples. In this chain, TRBV20-1 is recombined with TRBJ2-2; 8 central nucleotides agree with TRBD1. The CDR3 region reads CSARVPKGLDREPLLNTGELFF. Read as DNA, the sequence is TGCAGTGCTAGAGTCCCCAAAGGGTTGGACAGGGAACCTTTACTGAACACCGGGGAGCTGTTTTTT.